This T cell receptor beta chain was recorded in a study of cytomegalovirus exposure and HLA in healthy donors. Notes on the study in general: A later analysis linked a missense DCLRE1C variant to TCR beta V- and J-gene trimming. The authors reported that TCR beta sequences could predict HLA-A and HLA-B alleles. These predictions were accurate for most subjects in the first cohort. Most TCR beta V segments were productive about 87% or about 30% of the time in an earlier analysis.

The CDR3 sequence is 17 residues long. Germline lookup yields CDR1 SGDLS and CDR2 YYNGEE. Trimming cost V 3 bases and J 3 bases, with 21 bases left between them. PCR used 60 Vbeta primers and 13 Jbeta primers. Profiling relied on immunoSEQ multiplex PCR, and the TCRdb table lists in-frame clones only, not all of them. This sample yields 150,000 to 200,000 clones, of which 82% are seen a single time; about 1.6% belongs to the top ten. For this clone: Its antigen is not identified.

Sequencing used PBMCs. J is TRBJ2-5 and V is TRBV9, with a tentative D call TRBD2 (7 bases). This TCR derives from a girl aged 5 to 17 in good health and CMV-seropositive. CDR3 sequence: CASSGPARGAGEETQYF. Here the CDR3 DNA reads TGTGCCAGCAGCGGACCCGCACGGGGGGCGGGGGAAGAGACCCAGTACTTC.